Following are 13 T cell receptor beta chains from one sample sequenced in a study of T cell clones after liver transplantation. Assay used: immunoSEQ multiplex PCR; TCRdb lists only in-frame clones, some missing. There are roughly 100,000 clones in the sample; approximately 78% occur only once, and 0.99% lies in the top ten. The specimen was CD4+ T cells from blood, collected before liver transplant. The origin of the receptors is a human donor who received a liver transplant.

The genes are TRBV7-9 and TRBJ2-5; TRBD2 matches 8 bases. The CDR3 sequence is 14 residues long. The V gene end was trimmed by 9 bases and the J gene end by 5 bases; junction bases not matched to a gene: 11. Germline CDR1 reads SEHNR; CDR2 reads FQNEAQ (reference sequence). Here the CDR3 reads CASRGGIGQETQYF. CDR3 nucleotide sequence: TGTGCCAGTCGCGGGGGGATCGGCCAGGAGACCCAGTACTTC.

This clone was counted a few times. The chain links TRBV9 to TRBJ2-3; 7 bases are shared with TRBD2. This CDR3 is 15 amino acids long. The germline V gene has CDR1 SGDLS and CDR2 YYNGEE. The V gene end was trimmed by 4 bases and the J gene end by 5 bases; junction bases not matched to a gene: 10. The CDR3 DNA follows: TGTGCCAGCAGCTGGGGCGGGAGTTCCATAGATACGCAGTATTTT. Translation: CASSWGGSSIDTQYF.

The rearrangement links TRBV5-4 to TRBJ2-4, with 10 nucleotides matching TRBD2. Germline values: CDR1 SGHNT, CDR2 YYREEE (reference sequence). The CDR3 spans 17 residues. Losses at the gene ends were 0 bases for V and 0 bases for J; bases not matched to a gene: 3. The CDR3 DNA reads as TGTGCCAGCAGCTTGGGGTTAGCGGGAGGAGCCAAAAACATTCAGTACTTC. Residues: CASSLGLAGGAKNIQYF.

This clone was counted only a few times. The rearrangement joins TRBV11-2 to TRBJ2-5; maybe TRBD2 (6 bases). CDR3 length equals 15 residues. CDR1 is SGHAT and CDR2 is FQNNGV in the germline V gene. Trimming took off 4 bases at V and 2 bases at J, with 14 bases between the two ends. The CDR3 protein is CASSYGGTPQETQYF. The CDR3 nucleotides read TGTGCCAGCAGCTACGGTGGGACTCCACAAGAGACCCAGTACTTC.

The chain recombines TRBV6-5 with TRBJ2-1; 9 bases match TRBD2. V dropped 6 bases and J dropped 9; count of bases not matched to a gene: 12. The CDR3 covers 15 residues. In germline, CDR1 is MNHEY, CDR2 SVGAGI. This CDR3 is CASRGGFSGSGEQFF. CDR3 coding DNA: TGTGCCAGCAGGGGGGGTTTTAGCGGGAGCGGTGAGCAGTTCTTC.

The genes are TRBV6-6 and TRBJ2-5; TRBD2 agrees at 7 bases. The junction had 8 bases not matched to a gene; V was cut back by 2 bases and J by 5 bases. This CDR3 spans 15 amino acids. Germline-derived CDR1 and CDR2 are MNHNY and SVGAGI (reference sequence). For the CDR3, the DNA is TGTGCCAGCAGTTACGACATAGCGGGTGGGGAGACCCAGTACTTC. The encoded protein is CASSYDIAGGETQYF.

This chain joins TRBV27 and TRBJ1-1; D perhaps matches TRBD1 (5 bases). This CDR3 has 15 residues. V lost 6 bases to trimming and J lost 3 bases, with 17 bases between them. Germline CDR1 MNHEY, CDR2 SMNVEV (reference sequence). The CDR3 nucleotides read TGTGCCAGCAGGGGGCGTAAGCAGTGGCACACTGAAGCTTTCTTT. Protein: CASRGRKQWHTEAFF.

The genes are TRBV28 and TRBJ2-7, with a possible D match to TRBD1 (6 bases). CDR3 length: 15 amino acids. Trimming took off 2 bases at V and 5 bases at J, with 16 bases between the two ends. Per germline, CDR1 MDHEN and CDR2 SYDVKM. Written as DNA, the CDR3 is TGTGCCAGCAGTTTAGAAGGCAGGGGTAGCGACGAGCAGTACTTC. It translates to CASSLEGRGSDEQYF.

A few counts support this clone. The chain employs TRBV25-1 and TRBJ2-2, with 10 positions matching TRBD2. Unmatched junction bases numbered 4, after V lost 7 bases and J lost 2 bases. This CDR3 contains 15 residues. The germline gives CDR1 MGHDK, CDR2 SYGVNS. Here the CDR3 reads CASTIAGGNTGELFF. Written as DNA, the CDR3 is TGTGCCAGCACAATAGCGGGGGGTAACACCGGGGAGCTGTTTTTT.

The chain combines TRBV4-3 with TRBJ1-5, with 7 bases that match TRBD1. Germline-derived CDR1 and CDR2 are LGHNA and YSLEER. Trimming at V came to 0 bases and at J to 2 bases, leaving 4 bases not matched to a gene. The CDR3 extends over 16 amino acids. CDR3 in DNA: TGCGCCAGCAGCCAAGATTTGCAGGGGGGCAATCAGCCCCAGCATTTT. As protein: CASSQDLQGGNQPQHF.

This clone was picked up one time. The V and J genes are TRBV19 and TRBJ2-3; 7 bases map to TRBD1. Germline loops: CDR1 LNHDA, CDR2 SQIVND (reference sequence). The J segment lost 7 bases and the V segment lost 7 bases, leaving 11 bases of the junction unmatched. CDR3 length equals 14 residues. The CDR3 sequence: CASIDRGGVNTQYF. The CDR3 DNA follows: TGTGCCAGTATTGATAGAGGGGGCGTAAATACGCAGTATTTT.

This chain uses TRBV27 with TRBJ1-6; tentative D call: TRBD1 (5 bases). Trimming stripped 6 bases from V and 0 bases from J, with 18 bases between. This CDR3 comprises 18 residues. The germline gives CDR1 MNHEY, CDR2 SMNVEV (reference sequence). CDR3 in DNA: TGTGCCAGCAGCCCCGACAGAAAGAGCAGCTCCTATAATTCACCCCTCCACTTT. Amino acid sequence: CASSPDRKSSSYNSPLHF.

This chain links TRBV7-3 with TRBJ1-6; D is unresolved. V gave up 2 bases and J gave up 6 bases, with 14 bases separating them. The CDR3 length is 16 residues. Germline assignment: CDR1 SGHTA and CDR2 FQGTGA. DNA of the CDR3: TGTGCCAGCAGCTTAGTGGGCGCCCCTTCTAATTCACCCCTCCACTTT. Encoded protein: CASSLVGAPSNSPLHF.